The T cell receptor (beta chain) under discussion was sequenced for a study of T-cell memory formation after mild COVID-19. TCRdb re-derived calls from the 5' RACE reads in MiXCR, one entry per CDR3 protein. The table has some 160,000 distinct CDR3 sequences, 25% to 40% seen once. This clonotype was picked up a small number of times. The CDR3 spans 17 residues. Germline values: CDR1 SGHRS, CDR2 YFSETQ. Trimming stripped 0 bases from V and 6 bases from J, with 22 bases between. The chain joins TRBV5-1 to TRBJ2-7; perhaps D is TRBD1 or TRBD2 (6 bases each). The clonotype comes from an adult woman who had mild COVID-19 (a few samples of this study predate the infection). Cell type and time point are not known. Input material: PBMCs or a T cell subset sorted from them (not recorded which). CDR3 in DNA: TGCGCCAGCAGCTTGGCCCGGAGCTGGCAGGGGAGGACCGAGCAGTACTTC. Protein product: CASSLARSWQGRTEQYF.